This T cell receptor beta chain derives from a study of TIL therapy for anti-PD-1-resistant metastatic lung cancer. Study-wide context: Progressing patients received lymphodepletion, expanded TIL infusion and IL-2.

The time point here: pre-treatment sample, taken before nivolumab and TIL therapy. The immunoSEQ assay was v3. Sequencing was performed with immunoSEQ multiplex PCR; in TCRdb, only in-frame clones are kept and a portion is missing. The table includes 50,000 to 65,000 clones, about 69% detected once. This CDR3 is built from 14 residues. Germline V gene sequence: CDR1 SGHTA, CDR2 FQGTGA. V shed 2 bases and J shed 4 bases, with 11 bases lying between them. The V gene is TRBV7-3, the J gene TRBJ1-1; no reliable D call. This sequence originates from a person between 30 and 79 years old with non-small cell lung cancer. The sequences come from blood, collected at baseline. The CDR3 reads CASSLGRSSTEAFF. CDR3 nucleotide sequence: TGTGCCAGCAGCTTAGGCAGGTCCAGCACTGAAGCTTTCTTT. Together with reference TRBV7-3 and TRBJ1-1, the CDR3 gives the full variable domain: GAGVSQTPSNKVTEKGKYVELRCDPISGHTALYWYRQSLGQGPEFLIYFQGTGAADDSGLPNDRFFAVRPEGSVSTLKIQRTERGDSAVYLCASSLGRSSTEAFFGQGTRLTVV.